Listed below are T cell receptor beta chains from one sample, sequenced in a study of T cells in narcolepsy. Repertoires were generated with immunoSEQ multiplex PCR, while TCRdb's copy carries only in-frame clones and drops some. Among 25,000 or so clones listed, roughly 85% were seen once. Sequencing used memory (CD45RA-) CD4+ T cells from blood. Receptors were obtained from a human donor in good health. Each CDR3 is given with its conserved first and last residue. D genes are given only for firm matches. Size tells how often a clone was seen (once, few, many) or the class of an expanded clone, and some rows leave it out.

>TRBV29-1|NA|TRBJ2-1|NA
TGCAGCGTTGAAATGGGTGAGCAGTTCTTC
CSVEMGEQFF
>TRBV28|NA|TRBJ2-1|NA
TGTGCCAGCGGGACTCCAGTGATCTATGAGCAGTTCTTC
CASGTPVIYEQFF
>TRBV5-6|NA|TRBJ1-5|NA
TGTGCCAGCAGCGGAGGGCCCAATCAGCCCCAGCATTTT
CASSGGPNQPQHF
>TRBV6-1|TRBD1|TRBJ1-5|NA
TGTGCCAGCAACCCCCGGGACAGGAATCAGCCCCAGCATTTT
CASNPRDRNQPQHF
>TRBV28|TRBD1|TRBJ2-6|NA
TGTGCCAGCAGACACAGGGGGCCTGGGGCCAACGTCCTGACTTTC
CASRHRGPGANVLTF
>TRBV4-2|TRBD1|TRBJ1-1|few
TGTGCCAGCAGTGGACAGGAGAACACTGAAGCTTTCTTT
CASSGQENTEAFF
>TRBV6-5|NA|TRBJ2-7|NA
TGTGCCAGCAGTTTAAGAGGGACCTACTACGAGCAGTACTTC
CASSLRGTYYEQYF
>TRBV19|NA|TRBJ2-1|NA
TGTGCCAGTAGTATTCAGGGGAATGAGCAGTTCTTC
CASSIQGNEQFF
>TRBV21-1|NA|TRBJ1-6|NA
TGTGCCAGCAGCAAAGTGGATAGGGTGCATAATTCACCCCTCCACTTT
CASSKVDRVHNSPLHF
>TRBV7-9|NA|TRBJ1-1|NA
TGTGCCAGCAGCGAAATCCCAGGCAGGGACACTGAAGCTTTCTTT
CASSEIPGRDTEAFF
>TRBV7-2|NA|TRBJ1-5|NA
TGTGCCAGCGGCACGTATAGCAATCAGCCCCAGCATTTT
CASGTYSNQPQHF
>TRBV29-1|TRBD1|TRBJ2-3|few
TGCAGCGTTGGGGACAGGGGGTACGATACGCAGTATTTT
CSVGDRGYDTQYF
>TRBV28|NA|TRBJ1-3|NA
TGTGCCAGCAGTTTGGAAGGGAGCTCTGGAAACACCATATATTTT
CASSLEGSSGNTIYF
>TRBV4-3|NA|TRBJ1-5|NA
TGCGCCAGCAGCCAGCCAGGGGTTCAGCCCCAGCATTTT
CASSQPGVQPQHF
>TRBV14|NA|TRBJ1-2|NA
TGTGCCAGCAGCCAAGGAGGGGTTCCCTATGGCTACACCTTC
CASSQGGVPYGYTF
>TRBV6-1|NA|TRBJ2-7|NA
TGTGCCAGCAGGTCGGTTGAGCAGTACTTC
CASRSVEQYF
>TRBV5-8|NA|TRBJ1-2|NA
TGTGCCAGCAGCTTGGTACAGGCCGCTAACTATGGCTACACCTTC
CASSLVQAANYGYTF
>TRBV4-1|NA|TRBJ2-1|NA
TGCGCCAGCAGCCAAGATCTAGCACAGAGAAACAATGAGCAGTTCTTC
CASSQDLAQRNNEQFF
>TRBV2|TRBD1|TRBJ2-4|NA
TGTGCCAGCAGTGAGGAGACGACAGGGCGGCGCATTCAGTACTTC
CASSEETTGRRIQYF
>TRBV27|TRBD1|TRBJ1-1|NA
TGTGCCAGCAGTCCAGGGACAGGAGGGATGAACACTGAAGCTTTCTTT
CASSPGTGGMNTEAFF
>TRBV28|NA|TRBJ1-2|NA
TGTGCCAGCAGGACCCCGGACAGCGCGGGCTACACCTTC
CASRTPDSAGYTF
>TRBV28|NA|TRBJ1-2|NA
TGTGCCACCACGGTGACCGTAGCTAACTATGGCTACACCTTC
CATTVTVANYGYTF
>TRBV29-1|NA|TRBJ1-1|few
TGCAGCGGCCAGATGTCGAACACTGAAGCTTTCTTT
CSGQMSNTEAFF
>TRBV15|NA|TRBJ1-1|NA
TGTGCCACCAGTCCTGACACCCCATTGAACACTGAAGCTTTCTTT
CATSPDTPLNTEAFF
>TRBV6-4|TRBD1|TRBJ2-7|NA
TGTGCCGGTCCGGGACAGGGGCTATACGAGCAGTACTTC
CAGPGQGLYEQYF
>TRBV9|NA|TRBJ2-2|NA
TGTGCCAGCAGCGTAATTGACAGAAGCGGCACCGGGGAGCTGTTTTTT
CASSVIDRSGTGELFF